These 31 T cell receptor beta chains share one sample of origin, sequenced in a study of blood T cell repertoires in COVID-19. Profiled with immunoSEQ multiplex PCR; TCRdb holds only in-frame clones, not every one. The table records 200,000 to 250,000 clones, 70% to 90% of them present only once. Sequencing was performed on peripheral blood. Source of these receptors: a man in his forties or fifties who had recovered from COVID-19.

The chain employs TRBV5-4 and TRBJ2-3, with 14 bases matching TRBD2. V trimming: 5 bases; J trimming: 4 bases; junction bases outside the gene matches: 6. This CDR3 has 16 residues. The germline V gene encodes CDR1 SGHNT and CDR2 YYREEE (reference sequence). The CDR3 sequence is CASSPGLAGGSDTQYF. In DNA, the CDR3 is TGTGCCAGCAGTCCTGGACTAGCGGGAGGTTCAGATACGCAGTATTTT.

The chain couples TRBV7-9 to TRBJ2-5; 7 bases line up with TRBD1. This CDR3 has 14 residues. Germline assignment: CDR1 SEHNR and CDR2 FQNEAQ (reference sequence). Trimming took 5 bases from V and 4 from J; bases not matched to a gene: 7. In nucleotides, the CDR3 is TGTGCCAGCAGCAAGACAGGGATTGGAGAGACCCAGTACTTC. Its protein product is CASSKTGIGETQYF.

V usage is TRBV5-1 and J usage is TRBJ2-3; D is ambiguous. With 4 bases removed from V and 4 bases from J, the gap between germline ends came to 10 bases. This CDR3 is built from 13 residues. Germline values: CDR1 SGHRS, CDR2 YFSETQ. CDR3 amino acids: CASSRVFADTQYF. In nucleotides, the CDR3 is TGCGCCAGCAGCCGAGTATTCGCAGATACGCAGTATTTT.

Here the CDR3 reads CASSRGLAGGRSEQYF. The CDR3 region has the DNA TGTGCCAGCAGCCGAGGACTAGCGGGAGGCCGGAGCGAGCAGTACTTC. The V gene is TRBV5-4, the J gene TRBJ2-7; 14 bases match TRBD2. The CDR3 loop spans 16 amino acids. Germline V CDR1 and CDR2: SGHNT, YYREEE (reference sequence). Germline trimming cut 4 bases from V and 6 bases from J; bases unmatched to any gene: 9. Full variable domain (remainder filled in from reference TRBV5-4 and TRBJ2-7): ETGVTQSPTHLIKTRGQQVTLRCSSQSGHNTVSWYQQALGQGPQFIFQYYREEENGRGNFPPRFSGLQFPNYSSELNVNALELDDSALYLCASSRGLAGGRSEQYFGPGTRLTVT.

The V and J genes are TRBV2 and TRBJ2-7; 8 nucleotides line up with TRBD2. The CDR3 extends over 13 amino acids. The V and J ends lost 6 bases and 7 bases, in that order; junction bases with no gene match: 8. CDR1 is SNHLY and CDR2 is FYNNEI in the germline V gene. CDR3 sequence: CASRTGREGEQYF. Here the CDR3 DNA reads TGTGCCAGCAGGACTGGACGGGAGGGGGAGCAGTACTTC.

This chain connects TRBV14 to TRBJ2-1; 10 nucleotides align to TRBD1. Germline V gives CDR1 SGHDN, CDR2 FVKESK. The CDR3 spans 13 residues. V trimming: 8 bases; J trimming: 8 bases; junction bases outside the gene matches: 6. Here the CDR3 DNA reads TGTGCCAGCGGCGGACAGGGGGTCGATGAGCAGTTCTTC. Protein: CASGGQGVDEQFF.

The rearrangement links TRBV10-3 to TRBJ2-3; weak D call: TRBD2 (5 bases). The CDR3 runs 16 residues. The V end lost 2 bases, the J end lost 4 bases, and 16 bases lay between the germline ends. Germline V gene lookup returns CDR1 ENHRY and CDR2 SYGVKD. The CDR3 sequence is CAISEGTLAVPDTQYF. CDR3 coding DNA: TGTGCCATCAGTGAGGGAACTCTAGCCGTCCCAGATACGCAGTATTTT.

CDR3 nucleotide sequence: TGTGCCAGCAGTAGTCTAGCGGACACCGGGGAGCTGTTTTTT. It translates to CASSSLADTGELFF. V gene TRBV2 combines with J gene TRBJ2-2; TRBD2 matches at 7 bases. The CDR3 has 14 amino acids. Germline-derived CDR1 and CDR2 are SNHLY and FYNNEI. The J segment lost 3 bases and the V segment lost 5 bases, leaving 3 bases of the junction unmatched.

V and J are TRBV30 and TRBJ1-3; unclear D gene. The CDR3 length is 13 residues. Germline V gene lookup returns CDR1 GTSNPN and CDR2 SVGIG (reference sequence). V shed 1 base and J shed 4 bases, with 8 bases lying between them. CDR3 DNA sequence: TGTGCCTGGAGTGCCCCGTCGGGAAACACCATATATTTT. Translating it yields CAWSAPSGNTIYF.

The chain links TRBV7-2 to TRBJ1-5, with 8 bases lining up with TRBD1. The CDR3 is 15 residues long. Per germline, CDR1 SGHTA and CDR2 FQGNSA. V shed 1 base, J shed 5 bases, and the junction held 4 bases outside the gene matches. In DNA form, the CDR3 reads TGTGCCAGCAGCTTAGTCGGGGGACAGGATCAGCCCCAGCATTTT. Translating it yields CASSLVGGQDQPQHF.

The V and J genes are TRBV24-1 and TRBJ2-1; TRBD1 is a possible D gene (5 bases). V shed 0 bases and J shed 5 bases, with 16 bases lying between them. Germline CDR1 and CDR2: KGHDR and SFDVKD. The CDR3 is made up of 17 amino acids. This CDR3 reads CATSDLDQGAQDNEQFF. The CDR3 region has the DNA TGTGCCACCAGTGATTTGGACCAGGGTGCTCAGGACAATGAGCAGTTCTTC.

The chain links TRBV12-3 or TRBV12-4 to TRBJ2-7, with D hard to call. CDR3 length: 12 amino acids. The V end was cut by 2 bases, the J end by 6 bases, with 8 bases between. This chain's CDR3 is CASSLKQLEQYF. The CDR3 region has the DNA TGTGCCAGCAGTTTAAAACAGCTCGAGCAGTACTTC.

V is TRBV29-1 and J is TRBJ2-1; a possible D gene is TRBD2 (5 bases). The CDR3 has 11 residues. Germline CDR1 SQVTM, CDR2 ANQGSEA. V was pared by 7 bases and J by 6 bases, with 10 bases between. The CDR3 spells CSAGLANEQFF. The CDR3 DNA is TGCAGCGCTGGACTGGCCAATGAGCAGTTCTTC.

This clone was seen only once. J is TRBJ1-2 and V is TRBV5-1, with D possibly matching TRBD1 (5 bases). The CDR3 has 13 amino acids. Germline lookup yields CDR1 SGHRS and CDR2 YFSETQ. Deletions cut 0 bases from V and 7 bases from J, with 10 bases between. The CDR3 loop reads CASSLGRDSGYTF. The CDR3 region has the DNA TGCGCCAGCAGCTTGGGACGAGACAGTGGCTACACCTTC.

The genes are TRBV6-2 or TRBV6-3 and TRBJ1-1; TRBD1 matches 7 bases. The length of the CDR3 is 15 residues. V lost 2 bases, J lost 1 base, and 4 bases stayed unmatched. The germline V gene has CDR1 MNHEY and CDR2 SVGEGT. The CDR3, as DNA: TGTGCCAGCAGTTACCACTACAGGGGGAACACTGAAGCTTTCTTT. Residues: CASSYHYRGNTEAFF.

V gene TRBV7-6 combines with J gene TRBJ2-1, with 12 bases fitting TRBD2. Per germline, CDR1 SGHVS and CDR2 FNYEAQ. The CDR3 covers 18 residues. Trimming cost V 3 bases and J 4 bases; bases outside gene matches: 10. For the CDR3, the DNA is TGTGCCAGCAGCTTGACGACTAGCGGGAGACTCCCTTACAATGAGCAGTTCTTC. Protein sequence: CASSLTTSGRLPYNEQFF.

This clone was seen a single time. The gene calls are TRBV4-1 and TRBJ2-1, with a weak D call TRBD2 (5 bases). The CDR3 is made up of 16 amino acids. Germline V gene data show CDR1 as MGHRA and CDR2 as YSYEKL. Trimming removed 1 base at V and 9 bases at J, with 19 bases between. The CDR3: CASSQGFQRSRGEQFF. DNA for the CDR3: TGCGCCAGCAGCCAAGGTTTCCAGCGCTCCCGGGGTGAGCAGTTCTTC.

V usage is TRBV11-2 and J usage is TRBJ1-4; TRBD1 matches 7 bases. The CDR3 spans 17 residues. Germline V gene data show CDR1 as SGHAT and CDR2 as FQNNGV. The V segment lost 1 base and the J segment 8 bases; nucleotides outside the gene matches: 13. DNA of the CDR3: TGTGCCAGCAGCTTAGGAGTGGCGGGGACAGCTCGCGAAAAACTGTTTTTT. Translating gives CASSLGVAGTAREKLFF.

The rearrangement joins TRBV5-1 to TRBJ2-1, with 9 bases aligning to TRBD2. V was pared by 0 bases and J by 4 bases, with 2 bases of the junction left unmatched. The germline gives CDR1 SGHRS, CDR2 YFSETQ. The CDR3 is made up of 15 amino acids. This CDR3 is CASSLVAGEYNEQFF. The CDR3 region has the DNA TGCGCCAGCAGCTTGGTAGCGGGAGAGTACAATGAGCAGTTCTTC.

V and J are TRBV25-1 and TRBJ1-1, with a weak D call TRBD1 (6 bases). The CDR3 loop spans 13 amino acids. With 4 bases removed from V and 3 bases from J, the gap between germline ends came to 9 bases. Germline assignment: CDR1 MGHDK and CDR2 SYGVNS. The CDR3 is CASSGGRYTEAFF. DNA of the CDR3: TGTGCCAGCAGTGGGGGGCGGTACACTGAAGCTTTCTTT.

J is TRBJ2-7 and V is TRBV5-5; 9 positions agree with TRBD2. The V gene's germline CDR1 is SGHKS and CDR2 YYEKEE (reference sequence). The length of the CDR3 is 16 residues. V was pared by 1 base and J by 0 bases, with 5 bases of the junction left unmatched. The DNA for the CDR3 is TGTGCCAGCAGCTTGTCTGCGGGAGGGAGCTCCTACGAGCAGTACTTC. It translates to CASSLSAGGSSYEQYF.

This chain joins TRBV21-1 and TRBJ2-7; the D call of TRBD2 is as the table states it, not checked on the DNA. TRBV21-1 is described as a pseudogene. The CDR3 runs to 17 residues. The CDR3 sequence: CASSKEAGTTTLGEQYF. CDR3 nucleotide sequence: TGTGCCAGCAGCAAAGAAGCCGGGACTACCACCCTGGGTGAGCAGTACTTC.

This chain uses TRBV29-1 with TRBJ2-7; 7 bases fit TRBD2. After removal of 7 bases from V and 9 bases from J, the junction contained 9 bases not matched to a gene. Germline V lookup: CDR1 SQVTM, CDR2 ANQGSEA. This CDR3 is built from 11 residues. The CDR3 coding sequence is TGCAGCGCCCTCACCCTAGCGGTGCAGTACTTC. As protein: CSALTLAVQYF.

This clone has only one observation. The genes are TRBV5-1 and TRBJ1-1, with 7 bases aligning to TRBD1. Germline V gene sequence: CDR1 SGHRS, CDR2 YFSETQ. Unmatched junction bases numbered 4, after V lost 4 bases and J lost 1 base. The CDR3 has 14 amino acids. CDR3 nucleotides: TGCGCCAGCAGCCGACAGGGATCGAACACTGAAGCTTTCTTT. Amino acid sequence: CASSRQGSNTEAFF.

The CDR3 region has the DNA TGTGCCAGCAGCGTTGCCGGGACAGGGCCGCATGAGCAGTTCTTC. Translating it yields CASSVAGTGPHEQFF. The V gene is TRBV9, the J gene TRBJ2-1; 9 bases agree with TRBD1. This CDR3 has 15 residues. Losses at the gene ends were 2 bases for V and 8 bases for J; bases not matched to a gene: 8. CDR1 is SGDLS and CDR2 is YYNGEE in the germline V gene.

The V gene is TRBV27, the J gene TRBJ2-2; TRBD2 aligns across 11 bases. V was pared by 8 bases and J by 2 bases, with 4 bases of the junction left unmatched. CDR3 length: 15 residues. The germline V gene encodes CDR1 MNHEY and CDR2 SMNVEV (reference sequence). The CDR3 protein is CASSRLAGNTGELFF. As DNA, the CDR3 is TGTGCCAGCTCGAGACTAGCGGGAAACACCGGGGAGCTGTTTTTT.

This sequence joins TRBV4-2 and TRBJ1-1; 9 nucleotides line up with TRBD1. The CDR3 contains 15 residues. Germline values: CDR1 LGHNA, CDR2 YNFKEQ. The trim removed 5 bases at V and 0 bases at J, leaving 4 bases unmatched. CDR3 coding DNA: TGTGCCAGCAGCGCCCGGACAGGGGTGAACACTGAAGCTTTCTTT. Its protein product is CASSARTGVNTEAFF.

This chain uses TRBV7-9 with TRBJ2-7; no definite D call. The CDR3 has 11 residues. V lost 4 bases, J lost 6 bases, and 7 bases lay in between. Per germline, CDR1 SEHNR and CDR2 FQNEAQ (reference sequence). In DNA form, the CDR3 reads TGTGCCAGCAGCTCCCGAGGCGAGCAGTACTTC. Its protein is CASSSRGEQYF. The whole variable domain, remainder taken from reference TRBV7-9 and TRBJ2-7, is DTGVSQNPRHKITKRGQNVTFRCDPISEHNRLYWYRQTLGQGPEFLTYFQNEAQLEKSRLLSDRFSAERPKGSFSTLEIQRTEQGDSAMYLCASSSRGEQYFGPGTRLTVT.

CDR3 region: CASSPLRTSGSTLLAKNIQYF. CDR3 bases: TGTGCCAGCAGTCCGCTTAGGACTAGCGGGAGTACTCTACTAGCCAAAAACATTCAGTACTTC. The chain is built from TRBV28 and TRBJ2-4, with 13 bases that match TRBD2. The V gene end was trimmed by 5 bases and the J gene end by 0 bases; junction bases not matched to a gene: 16. CDR1 is MDHEN and CDR2 is SYDVKM in the germline V gene. This CDR3 is 21 amino acids long.

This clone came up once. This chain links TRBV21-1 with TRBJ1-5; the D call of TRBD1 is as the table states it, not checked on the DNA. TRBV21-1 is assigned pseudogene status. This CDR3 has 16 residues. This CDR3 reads CASSTRQGGGNQPQHF. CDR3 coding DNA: TGTGCCAGCAGCACCCGACAGGGAGGAGGCAATCAGCCCCAGCATTTT.

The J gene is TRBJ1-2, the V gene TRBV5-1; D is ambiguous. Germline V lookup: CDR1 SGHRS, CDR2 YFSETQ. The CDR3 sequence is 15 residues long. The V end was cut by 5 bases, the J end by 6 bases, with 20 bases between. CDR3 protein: CASSWVLLAGDGYTF. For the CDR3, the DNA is TGCGCCAGCAGTTGGGTCCTACTTGCGGGCGATGGCTACACCTTC.